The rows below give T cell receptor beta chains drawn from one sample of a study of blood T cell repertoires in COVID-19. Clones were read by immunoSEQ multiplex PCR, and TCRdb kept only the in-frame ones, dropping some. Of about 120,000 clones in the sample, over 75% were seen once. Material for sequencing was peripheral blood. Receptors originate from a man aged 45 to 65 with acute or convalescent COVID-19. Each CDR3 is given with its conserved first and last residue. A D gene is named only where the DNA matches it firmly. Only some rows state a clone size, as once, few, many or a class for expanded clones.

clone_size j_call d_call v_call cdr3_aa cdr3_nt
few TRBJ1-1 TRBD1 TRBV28 CASSPTGTGNTEAFF TGTGCCAGCAGTCCAACCGGGACAGGGAACACTGAAGCTTTCTTT
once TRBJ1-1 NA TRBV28 CASSFTGLVNTEAFF TGTGCCAGCAGTTTCACAGGCTTAGTGAACACTGAAGCTTTCTTT
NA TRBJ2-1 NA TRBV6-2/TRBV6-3 CASSYAGTNNEQFF TGTGCCAGCAGTTACGCGGGGACCAACAATGAGCAGTTCTTC
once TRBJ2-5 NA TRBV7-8 CASSSLGETQYF TGTGCCAGCAGCTCCCTCGGGGAGACCCAGTACTTC
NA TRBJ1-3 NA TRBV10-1 CASSPGAGNTIYF TGCGCCAGCAGTCCAGGGGCTGGAAACACCATATATTTT
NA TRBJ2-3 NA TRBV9 CASSREVADTQYF TGTGCCAGCAGTCGAGAAGTCGCAGATACGCAGTATTTT
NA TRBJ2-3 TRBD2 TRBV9 CASSGYSGSGTDTQYF TGTGCCAGCAGCGGATATAGCGGGAGTGGCACAGATACGCAGTATTTT
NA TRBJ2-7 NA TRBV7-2 CASSWTVSSYEQYF TGTGCCAGCAGCTGGACTGTAAGCTCCTACGAGCAGTACTTC
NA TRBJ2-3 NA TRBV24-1 CATSDPLDSGTDTQYF TGTGCCACCAGTGACCCACTAGACTCTGGCACAGATACGCAGTATTTT
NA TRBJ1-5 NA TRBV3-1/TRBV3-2 CASSQQGNQPQHF TGTGCCAGCAGCCAACAGGGAAATCAGCCCCAGCATTTT
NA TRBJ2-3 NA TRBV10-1 CASTSAGGTQYF TGCGCCAGCACCTCGGCAGGTGGTACGCAGTATTTT
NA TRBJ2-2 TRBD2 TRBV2 CASIGLAGGGGELFF TGTGCCAGCATCGGACTAGCGGGAGGGGGCGGGGAGCTGTTTTTT
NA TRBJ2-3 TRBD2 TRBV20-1 CSASRGSAGGYLGTDTQYF TGCAGTGCTAGTAGGGGAAGCGCGGGAGGGTATCTTGGCACAGATACGCAGTATTTT
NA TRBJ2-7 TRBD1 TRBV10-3 CAISDPLRQGREQYF TGTGCCATCAGTGACCCTCTCCGACAGGGGCGCGAGCAGTACTTC
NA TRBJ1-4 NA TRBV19 CASSIGGSPGKLFF TGTGCCAGTAGCATAGGAGGGAGTCCGGGGAAACTGTTTTTT
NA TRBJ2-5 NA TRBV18 CASSPPAGQETQYF TGTGCCAGCTCACCACCGGCAGGGCAAGAGACCCAGTACTTC
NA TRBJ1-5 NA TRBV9 CASSVRTDDQPQHF TGTGCCAGCAGCGTCCGGACAGACGATCAGCCCCAGCATTTT
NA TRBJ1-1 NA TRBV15 CATSRDGSQATRAEAFF TGTGCCACCAGCAGAGATGGGAGCCAGGCCACAAGGGCTGAAGCTTTCTTT